Listed here are 24 T cell receptor beta chains from one sample, sequenced in a study of cytomegalovirus exposure and HLA in healthy donors. Assay used: immunoSEQ multiplex PCR; TCRdb lists only in-frame clones, some missing. The sample lists about 98,000 clones, about 90% seen once, with 6.3% in the top ten. Input material: PBMCs. Source of these receptors: a man between 18 and 35 years old in good health and CMV-seropositive.

The gene calls are TRBV7-2 and TRBJ2-2; unclear D gene. This CDR3 region has 14 residues. Trimming removed 5 bases from V and 7 bases from J, with 14 bases in between. From germline, CDR1 is SGHTA and CDR2 FQGNSA. This CDR3 reads CASSPQAFDGELFF. CDR3 nucleotide sequence: TGTGCCAGCAGCCCCCAGGCGTTTGACGGGGAGCTGTTTTTT.

This clone was recorded once. The V call is TRBV12-2, the J call TRBJ1-3. TRBV12-2 has pseudogene status. The CDR3 loop spans 17 amino acids. The chain's CDR3 is CASRLVGQRGSGNTIYF. DNA for the CDR3: TGTGCAAGTCGCTTAGTAGGACAGCGGGGCTCTGGAAACACCATATATTTT.

This chain joins TRBV4-3 and TRBJ2-7, with 11 bases that match TRBD2. The germline gives CDR1 LGHNA, CDR2 YSLEER. CDR3 length: 19 residues. V trimming: 1 base; J trimming: 2 bases; junction bases outside the gene matches: 13. The CDR3 reads CASSQASGTSGSSPYEQYF. The CDR3, as DNA: TGCGCCAGCAGCCAAGCCTCCGGGACTAGCGGTAGTTCTCCCTACGAGCAGTACTTC.

V is TRBV10-3 and J is TRBJ1-5; a possible D gene is TRBD1 (6 bases). The V and J ends lost 5 bases and 2 bases respectively, with 16 bases between them. Germline V lookup: CDR1 ENHRY, CDR2 SYGVKD. The CDR3 sequence is 16 residues long. The CDR3 is CAISNTGSVGNQPQHF. CDR3 coding DNA: TGTGCCATCAGTAACACAGGGAGCGTCGGCAATCAGCCCCAGCATTTT.

This clone rates as medium-sized. This chain uses TRBV4-2 with TRBJ2-1; 7 bases match TRBD1. In germline, CDR1 is LGHNA, CDR2 YNFKEQ. This CDR3 has 17 residues. The ends lost 0 bases at V and 2 bases at J; junction bases unmatched: 7. The CDR3, as DNA: TGTGCCAGCAGCCAAGATCTTCAGGGGGTCGCCTACAATGAGCAGTTCTTC. It translates to CASSQDLQGVAYNEQFF.

The chain uses TRBV2 and TRBJ2-5, with D maybe TRBD1 (5 bases). Germline V CDR1 and CDR2: SNHLY, FYNNEI. CDR3 length equals 14 residues. The V end was cut by 7 bases, the J end by 2 bases, with 14 bases between. In nucleotides, the CDR3 is TGTGCCAGCACCTCCCAGACAGCACAAGAGACCCAGTACTTC. Translated: CASTSQTAQETQYF.

This clone was seen a single time. The genes are TRBV29-1 and TRBJ2-2, with 9 bases matching TRBD2. Germline loops: CDR1 SQVTM, CDR2 ANQGSEA. CDR3 length: 14 residues. The ends lost 7 bases at V and 1 base at J; junction bases unmatched: 4. The CDR3 region has the DNA TGCAGCGCACAAGCGGGGGGGAACACCGGGGAGCTGTTTTTT. This gives the protein CSAQAGGNTGELFF.

The chain combines TRBV6-5 with TRBJ2-7, with 7 bases aligning to TRBD2. With V trimmed by 0 bases and J by 6 bases, 11 bases remained unmatched. CDR1 is MNHEY and CDR2 is SVGAGI in the germline V gene. The CDR3 has 16 residues. The CDR3 region is CASSYSSFASGGEQYF. CDR3 DNA: TGTGCCAGCAGTTACTCGAGTTTCGCCTCGGGGGGCGAGCAGTACTTC.

V gene TRBV12-2 combines with J gene TRBJ1-1. TRBV12-2 is classified as a pseudogene. The CDR3 extends over 16 amino acids. The CDR3 DNA is TGTGCAAGTCGCTTAGTTGAGGTGAGCATGAACACTGAAGCTTTCTTT. Translation: CASRLVEVSMNTEAFF.

The chain combines TRBV25-1 with TRBJ2-1; no firm D call. The CDR3 covers 14 residues. The germline V gene encodes CDR1 MGHDK and CDR2 SYGVNS. Trimming removed 1 base at V and 2 bases at J, with 6 bases between. CDR3 nucleotide sequence: TGTGCCAGCAGTGAATCAGGCACCTACAATGAGCAGTTCTTC. Encoded protein: CASSESGTYNEQFF.

The chain couples TRBV7-9 to TRBJ1-6, with D maybe TRBD1 (6 bases). The CDR3 contains 14 residues. Per germline, CDR1 SEHNR and CDR2 FQNEAQ (reference sequence). V lost 1 base and J lost 10, with 11 bases in between. The CDR3 loop reads CASSLDQGRSPLHF. The CDR3 nucleotides read TGTGCCAGCAGCTTAGATCAGGGGCGATCACCCCTCCACTTT.

The J gene is TRBJ2-1, the V gene TRBV28; D is possibly TRBD1 (5 bases). This CDR3 comprises 15 residues. Between the trimmed V and J ends, which lost 2 bases and 7 bases, there was a span of 15 bases. CDR1 is MDHEN and CDR2 is SYDVKM in the germline V gene. DNA for the CDR3: TGTGCCAGCAGTTTACTGAGTGGGGCTAGGAATGAGCAGTTCTTC. Translation: CASSLLSGARNEQFF. Full variable domain (remainder filled in from reference TRBV28 and TRBJ2-1): DVKVTQSSRYLVKRTGEKVFLECVQDMDHENMFWYRQDPGLGLRLIYFSYDVKMKEKGDIPEGYSVSREKKERFSLILESASTNQTSMYLCASSLLSGARNEQFFGPGTRLTVL.

The chain employs TRBV27 and TRBJ1-5, with a possible D match to TRBD1 (5 bases). V gave up 6 bases and J gave up 0 bases, with 15 bases separating them. Germline V gives CDR1 MNHEY, CDR2 SMNVEV (reference sequence). There are 16 residues in the CDR3. This chain's CDR3 is CASSDGGIYSNQPQHF. In DNA form, the CDR3 reads TGTGCCAGCAGCGATGGGGGGATCTATAGCAATCAGCCCCAGCATTTT.

The chain carries TRBV7-2 and TRBJ1-4; maybe TRBD1 (6 bases). This CDR3 is built from 14 residues. The germline V and J ends were trimmed by 6 bases and 6 bases, with 14 bases remaining between them. Per germline, CDR1 SGHTA and CDR2 FQGNSA. The CDR3 DNA is TGTGCCAGCAGACAGGGTTCTATGGATGAAAAACTGTTTTTT. This encodes CASRQGSMDEKLFF. The entire variable domain, with the rest obtained from reference TRBV7-2 and TRBJ1-4, is as follows: GAGVSQSPSNKVTEKGKDVELRCDPISGHTALYWYRQSLGQGLEFLIYFQGNSAPDKSGLPSDRFSAERTGGSVSTLTIQRTQQEDSAVYLCASRQGSMDEKLFFGSGTQLSVL.

The genes are TRBV7-2 and TRBJ1-2; 8 bases map to TRBD1. Looked up from germline, CDR1 is SGHTA and CDR2 is FQGNSA. This CDR3 region has 15 residues. With V trimmed by 1 base and J by 3 bases, 4 bases remained unmatched. CDR3 DNA: TGTGCCAGCAGCTTAGGACAGGGGACGGACTATGGCTACACCTTC. Protein product: CASSLGQGTDYGYTF.

The J gene is TRBJ2-7, the V gene TRBV7-2; a possible D gene is TRBD1 (6 bases). Germline V CDR1 and CDR2: SGHTA, FQGNSA. The CDR3 sequence is 16 residues long. Deletions cut 4 bases from V and 0 bases from J, with 16 bases between. The CDR3: CASSSARDIGSYEQYF. The CDR3 DNA reads TGTGCCAGCAGCTCAGCCCGGGACATAGGCTCCTACGAGCAGTACTTC.

CDR3 coding DNA: TGTGCCAGCAGCTTGAACGCGTTCAATCAGCCCCAGCATTTT. This sequence encodes CASSLNAFNQPQHF. The chain employs TRBV5-5 and TRBJ1-5; unclear D gene. V was cut by 1 base and J by 3 bases, with 8 bases left in between. There are 14 residues in the CDR3. CDR1 SGHKS and CDR2 YYEKEE come from the germline V gene (reference sequence).

This clone was found a few times. V usage is TRBV10-3 and J usage is TRBJ1-1; 10 nucleotides agree with TRBD1. This CDR3 has 13 amino acids. The V segment lost 6 bases and the J segment 3 bases; nucleotides outside the gene matches: 1. The germline gives CDR1 ENHRY, CDR2 SYGVKD. The CDR3 loop is CAISGTGDTEAFF. The CDR3 DNA sequence: TGTGCCATCAGCGGGACAGGGGACACTGAAGCTTTCTTT.

V and J are TRBV10-1 and TRBJ2-7, with TRBD1 identical over 7 bases. The CDR3 extends over 14 amino acids. Germline CDR1 reads WNHNN; CDR2 reads SYGVQD (reference sequence). Germline trimming cut 6 bases from V and 2 bases from J; bases unmatched to any gene: 7. For the CDR3, the DNA is TGCGCCAGCAGCACCCAGGGGGTCCCCTACGAGCAGTACTTC. Its translation is CASSTQGVPYEQYF.

The genes are TRBV5-1 and TRBJ2-3; 8 bases agree with TRBD2. V dropped 4 bases and J dropped 4; count of bases not matched to a gene: 5. There are 14 residues in the CDR3. CDR1 and CDR2 from the germline V gene are SGHRS and YFSETQ. CDR3 bases: TGCGCCAGCAGCCCGGGACTAGGCTCAGATACGCAGTATTTT. This codes for CASSPGLGSDTQYF.

The chain is built from TRBV7-8 and TRBJ2-5, with D perhaps matching TRBD2 (5 bases). Trimming took off 6 bases at V and 5 bases at J, with 7 bases between the two ends. The CDR3 is 11 residues long. Looked up from germline, CDR1 is SGHVS and CDR2 is FQNEAQ. CDR3 protein: CASRGGETQYF. DNA of the CDR3: TGTGCCAGCAGAGGAGGCGAGACCCAGTACTTC.

V is TRBV5-1 and J is TRBJ2-3; a possible D gene is TRBD2 (5 bases). V was trimmed by 8 bases and J by 4 bases, leaving 11 bases between them. Germline V gives CDR1 SGHRS, CDR2 YFSETQ. The CDR3 extends over 12 amino acids. The CDR3 sequence is CASRESADTQYF. The CDR3, as DNA: TGCGCCAGTAGGGAGAGCGCAGATACGCAGTATTTT.

The genes are TRBV4-3 and TRBJ2-2; tentative D call: TRBD1 (5 bases). Germline loops: CDR1 LGHNA, CDR2 YSLEER. V lost 3 bases to trimming and J lost 3 bases, with 14 bases between them. The CDR3 runs 16 residues. The CDR3 region is CASSQALDRYTGELFF. The CDR3 coding sequence is TGCGCCAGCAGCCAGGCCTTAGACAGATACACCGGGGAGCTGTTTTTT.

V gene TRBV7-8 combines with J gene TRBJ1-3; 8 positions match TRBD1. The V gene end was trimmed by 4 bases and the J gene end by 4 bases; junction bases not matched to a gene: 9. CDR1 SGHVS and CDR2 FQNEAQ come from the germline V gene. CDR3 size: 16 residues. CDR3 in amino acids: CASSSWTGFSGNTIYF. The CDR3 DNA sequence: TGTGCCAGCAGCTCTTGGACAGGGTTCTCCGGAAACACCATATATTTT.